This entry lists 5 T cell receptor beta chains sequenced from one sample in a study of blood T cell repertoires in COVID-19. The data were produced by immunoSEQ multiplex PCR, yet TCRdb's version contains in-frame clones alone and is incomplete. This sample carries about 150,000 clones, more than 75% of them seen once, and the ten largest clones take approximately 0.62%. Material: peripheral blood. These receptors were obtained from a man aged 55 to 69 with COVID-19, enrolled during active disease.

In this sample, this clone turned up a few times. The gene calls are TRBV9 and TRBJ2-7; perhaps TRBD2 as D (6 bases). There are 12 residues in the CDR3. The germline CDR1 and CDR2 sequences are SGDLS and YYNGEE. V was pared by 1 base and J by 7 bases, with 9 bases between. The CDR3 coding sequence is TGTGCCAGCAGCGTAAGCGCGGGGGAGCAGTACTTC. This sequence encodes CASSVSAGEQYF. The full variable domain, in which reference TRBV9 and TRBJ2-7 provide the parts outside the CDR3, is DSGVTQTPKHLITATGQRVTLRCSPRSGDLSVYWYQQSLDQGLQFLIQYYNGEERAKGNILERFSAQQFPDLHSELNLSSLELGDSALYFCASSVSAGEQYFGPGTRLTVT.

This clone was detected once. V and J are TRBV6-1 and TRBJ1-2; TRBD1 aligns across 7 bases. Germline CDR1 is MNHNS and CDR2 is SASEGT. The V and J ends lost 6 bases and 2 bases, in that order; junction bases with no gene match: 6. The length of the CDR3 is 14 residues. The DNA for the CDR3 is TGTGCCAGCAGGGGGGACAGCTTAAACTATGGCTACACCTTC. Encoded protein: CASRGDSLNYGYTF.

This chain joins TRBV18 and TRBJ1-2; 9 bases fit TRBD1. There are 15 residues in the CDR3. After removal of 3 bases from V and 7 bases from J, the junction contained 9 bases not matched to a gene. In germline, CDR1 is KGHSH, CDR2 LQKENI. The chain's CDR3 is CASSPGQGLEIGYTF. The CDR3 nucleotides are TGTGCCAGCTCACCGGGACAGGGCTTGGAGATTGGCTACACCTTC. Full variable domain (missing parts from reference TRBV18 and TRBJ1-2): NAGVMQNPRHLVRRRGQEARLRCSPMKGHSHVYWYRQLPEEGLKFMVYLQKENIIDESGMPKERFSAEFPKEGPSILRIQQVVRGDSAAYFCASSPGQGLEIGYTFGSGTRLTVV.

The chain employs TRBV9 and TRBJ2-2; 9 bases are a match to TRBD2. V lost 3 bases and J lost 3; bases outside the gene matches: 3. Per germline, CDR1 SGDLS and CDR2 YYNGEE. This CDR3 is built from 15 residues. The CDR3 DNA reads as TGTGCCAGCAGCGCCCGACTAGCGGACACCGGGGAGCTGTTTTTT. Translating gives CASSARLADTGELFF.

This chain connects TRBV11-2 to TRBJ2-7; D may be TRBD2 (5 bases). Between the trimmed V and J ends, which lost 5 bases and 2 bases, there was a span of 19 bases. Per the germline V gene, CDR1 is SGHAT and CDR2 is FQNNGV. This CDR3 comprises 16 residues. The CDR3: CASSLGDPDGAYEQYF. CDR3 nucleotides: TGTGCCAGCAGCCTGGGAGATCCCGACGGGGCCTACGAGCAGTACTTC.